What follows describes a single T cell receptor beta chain. Its antigen is as yet unknown. The sample belongs to a study of vaccination and CD4 T cells after COVID-19. Study-level background: A CEFX pool, an HIV-1 Nef pool, or no peptide went to control cultures. General study results and limits: The study found median SARS-CoV-2-reactive clonotypes rising from about 22 to 38, not significantly.

Sequencing of the DNA from cultured CD4+ T cells was carried out with the Oncomine TCR Beta short-read assay. TCRdb passed the PCR reads through MiXCR, listing each CDR3 protein once. Here the sample spans 15,000 to 20,000 distinct CDR3 sequences, roughly 49% being singletons. As for treatment: approximately 9-day PBMC culture with coronavirus spike peptide pools or control peptides (ViraFEST assay). Losses at the gene ends were 1 base for V and 4 bases for J; bases not matched to a gene: 6. Germline lookup yields CDR1 SGHTA and CDR2 FQGNSA. The CDR3 is 16 amino acids. The TCR sequence derives from a human donor who had recovered from COVID-19. Material for sequencing was CD4+ T cells from blood, cultured in vitro. V is TRBV7-2 and J is TRBJ1-2, with 10 bases lining up with TRBD1. The CDR3 nucleotides are TGTGCCAGCAGCTTAGAAGGGACAGGGGCGGTCTATGGCTACACCTTC. Amino acids: CASSLEGTGAVYGYTF.